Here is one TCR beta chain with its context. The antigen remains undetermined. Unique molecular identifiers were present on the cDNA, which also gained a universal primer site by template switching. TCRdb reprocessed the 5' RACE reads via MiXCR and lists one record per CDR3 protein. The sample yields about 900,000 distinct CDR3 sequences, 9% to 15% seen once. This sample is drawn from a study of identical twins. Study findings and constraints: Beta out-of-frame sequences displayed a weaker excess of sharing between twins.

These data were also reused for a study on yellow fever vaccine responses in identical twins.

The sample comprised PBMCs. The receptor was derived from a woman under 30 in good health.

CDR3 region: CSAVGEVGAQYF. The CDR3 DNA follows: TGCAGTGCTGTGGGGGAGGTGGGTGCGCAGTATTTT. The chain employs TRBV20-1 and TRBJ2-3, with D perhaps matching TRBD2 (6 bases). The CDR3 sequence is 12 residues long. Germline-derived CDR1 and CDR2 are DFQATT and SNEGSKA (reference sequence). The V and J ends lost 5 bases and 10 bases respectively, with 16 bases between them.